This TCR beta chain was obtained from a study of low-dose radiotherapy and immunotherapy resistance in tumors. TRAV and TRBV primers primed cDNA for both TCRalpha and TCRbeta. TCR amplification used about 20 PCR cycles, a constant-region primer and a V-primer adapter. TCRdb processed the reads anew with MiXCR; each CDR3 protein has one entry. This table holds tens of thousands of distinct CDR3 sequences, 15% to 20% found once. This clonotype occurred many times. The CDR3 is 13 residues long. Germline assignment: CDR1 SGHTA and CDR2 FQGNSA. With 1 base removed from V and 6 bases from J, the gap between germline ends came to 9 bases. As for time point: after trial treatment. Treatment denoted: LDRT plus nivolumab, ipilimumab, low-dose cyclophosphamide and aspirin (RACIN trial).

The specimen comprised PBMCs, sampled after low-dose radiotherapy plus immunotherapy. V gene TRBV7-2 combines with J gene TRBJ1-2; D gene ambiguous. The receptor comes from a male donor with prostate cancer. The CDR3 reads CASSLVVRDGYTF. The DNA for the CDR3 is TGTGCCAGCAGCTTAGTGGTCCGGGATGGCTACACCTTC.